This TCR beta chain emerged from a study of T cell responses to AZD1222 COVID-19 vaccine. Overall study results and limits: Close to half of spike-specific TCRs reportedly recognize unmutated variant regions. Baseline antibody screening turned up just a handful of seropositive AZD1222 recipients. An increase in Spike-specific TCR breadth and depth was observed after two AZD1222 doses.

As for this clone: Its antigen is not identified.

The method was immunoSEQ multiplex PCR; TCRdb's version includes in-frame clones alone and lacks a portion of them. In the table there are 88,000 or so clones, roughly 89% of which are singletons. V was trimmed by 3 bases and J by 2 bases, leaving 7 bases between them. Germline values: CDR1 SGHTA, CDR2 FQGTGA. This CDR3 spans 13 amino acids. This sequence originates from an adult who received the AZD1222 COVID-19 vaccine. Source: peripheral blood, taken 28 days after the second AZD1222 dose. This chain links TRBV7-3 with TRBJ2-5; D remains unclear. The CDR3, as DNA: TGTGCCAGCAGCTTTCGTCTTCAAGAGACCCAGTACTTC. It is translated as CASSFRLQETQYF. The whole variable domain, remainder taken from reference TRBV7-3 and TRBJ2-5, is GAGVSQTPSNKVTEKGKYVELRCDPISGHTALYWYRQSLGQGPEFLIYFQGTGAADDSGLPNDRFFAVRPEGSVSTLKIQRTERGDSAVYLCASSFRLQETQYFGPGTRLLVL.